Listed here is a single T cell receptor (beta chain). This sample was included in a study of control samples from healthy donors and cancer patients. V gave up 2 bases and J gave up 4 bases, with 14 bases separating them. The CDR3 has 15 amino acids. CDR1 MDHEN and CDR2 SYDVKM come from the germline V gene. Profiling relied on immunoSEQ multiplex PCR, and the TCRdb table lists in-frame clones only, not all of them. The table has 100,000 to 120,000 clones, approximately 90% seen once. The sequenced material came from PBMCs. This clonotype was obtained from a woman aged 60 to 75 with lung cancer. V and J are TRBV28 and TRBJ1-1; D remains ambiguous. The CDR3 spells CASSLQGTRATEAFF. CDR3 nucleotide sequence: TGTGCCAGCAGTTTACAAGGAACTCGAGCCACTGAAGCTTTCTTT. The entire variable domain, with the rest obtained from reference TRBV28 and TRBJ1-1, is as follows: DVKVTQSSRYLVKRTGEKVFLECVQDMDHENMFWYRQDPGLGLRLIYFSYDVKMKEKGDIPEGYSVSREKKERFSLILESASTNQTSMYLCASSLQGTRATEAFFGQGTRLTVV.